This T cell receptor beta chain comes out of a study of beta chain features in type 1 diabetes. Across the study: All samples together contributed some 100,000,000 sorted cells for examination. Regarding the study as a whole: Short templates might get an advantage during PCR, and this would be equal in patients and controls.

On this clone itself: Its antigen remains unidentified. This specimen includes other DNA sequences encoding the same CDR3.

TCRB transcripts that were expressed got sequenced, as all of the isolated RNA had been reverse transcribed. Data came from immunoSEQ multiplex PCR; TCRdb stores just in-frame clones and leaves some out. The repertoire consists of a few hundred thousand clones, with more than 12% occurring once and the leading ten covering under 0.02%. CD4+ naive, central memory, regulatory and stem cell-like memory cells were sorted via CD45RO/CCR7/CD25/CD127/CD95/CD27. The purity of all sorted populations exceeded 95%. The CDR3 consists of 15 residues. Per the germline V gene, CDR1 is MGHDK and CDR2 is SYGVNS. V lost 4 bases, J lost 1 base, and 2 bases stayed unmatched.

The V call is TRBV25-1, the J call TRBJ2-3; TRBD2 matches 10 bases. The sequence was obtained from a woman aged 18-29 years in good health. Material: naive CD4+ T cells from blood. CDR3 in DNA: TGTGCCAGCAGTGTGGGGACTAGCGGCACAGATACGCAGTATTTT. Protein: CASSVGTSGTDTQYF.